The clone carrying this T cell receptor beta chain occurred a few times. Its specificity is unknown. This entry is derived from a study of T cells in Graves' hyperthyroidism and ophthalmopathy. Study-wide background: Peripheral blood was obtained at initial diagnosis, preceding any treatment. Study observations and caveats: Ophthalmopathy was told apart from stable hyperthyroidism by a 13 V-J model. Most thyroid clonotypes expanded above 0.001 were also detected in blood.

Amplified TCR beta CDR3 regions came from RNA transcripts. The HTBI primer set drove a first-round RT-PCR of the TCR CDR3. TCRdb independently ran MiXCR on the multiplex PCR reads; one entry per CDR3 protein. The table includes 350,000 to 400,000 distinct CDR3 sequences, approximately 17% detected once. Trimming took 1 base from V and 7 from J; bases not matched to a gene: 10. The CDR3 runs 19 residues. From germline, CDR1 is SGHTA and CDR2 FQGNSA. The material sequenced was blood. The chain recombines TRBV7-2 with TRBJ2-2, with 15 bases that match TRBD2. This sequence was found in a man in his late teens or twenties with Graves' ophthalmopathy. The CDR3 nucleotides read TGTGCCAGCAGCTTAGATCCGACCAGGACTAGCGGGGGGGACGGGGAGCTGTTTTTT. Its protein product is CASSLDPTRTSGGDGELFF.